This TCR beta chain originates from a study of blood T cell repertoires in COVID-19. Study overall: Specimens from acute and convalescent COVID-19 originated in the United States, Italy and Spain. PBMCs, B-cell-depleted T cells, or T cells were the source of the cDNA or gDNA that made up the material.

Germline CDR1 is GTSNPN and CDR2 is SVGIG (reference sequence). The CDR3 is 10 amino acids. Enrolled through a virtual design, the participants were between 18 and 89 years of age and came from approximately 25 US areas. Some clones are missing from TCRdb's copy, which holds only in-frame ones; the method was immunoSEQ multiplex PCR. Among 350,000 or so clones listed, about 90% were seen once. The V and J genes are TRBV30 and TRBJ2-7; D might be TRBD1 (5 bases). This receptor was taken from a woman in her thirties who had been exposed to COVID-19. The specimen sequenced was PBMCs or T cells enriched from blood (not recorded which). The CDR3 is CACDRHEQYF. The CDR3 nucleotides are TGTGCTTGCGACAGACACGAGCAGTACTTC.